This T cell receptor (beta chain) came from a study of coeliac disease. Across the study: Without high-resolution HLA typing, biased TRBV7-2 usage was examined as a proof of principle.

This clone has just a few counts. Its antigen is not known. The protocol was immunoSEQ multiplex PCR, while the TCRdb copy is restricted to in-frame clones and leaves out a portion. This table holds some 2,000 clones, roughly 62% found once. Study results and caveats: Lamina propria and intraepithelial cell fractions may contain each other's cells. Published gliadin-specific TRB sequences appeared in about 55% of the 18 coeliac samples, 1 of 6 controls. TRB repertoires were largely private, with most amino acid sequences found in only one sample.

This CDR3 has 15 residues. V was pared by 5 bases and J by 3 bases, with 6 bases of the junction left unmatched. Germline V CDR1 and CDR2: SNHLY, FYNNEI. Material for sequencing was lamina propria lymphocytes from the gut. The sequence was collected from a woman aged 30 to 39 with active celiac disease. The genes are TRBV2 and TRBJ1-3, with 8 bases identical to TRBD1. CDR3 DNA sequence: TGTGCCAGCAGTAGAGGACAGGGTGTTGGAAACACCATATATTTT. Protein sequence: CASSRGQGVGNTIYF.